This T cell receptor (beta chain) derives from a study of post-analysis software for immune sequencing data. Overall study findings and caveats: Four to six TRBV segments were more frequent in patients than controls; TRBV5-6, TRBV5-1 and TRBV20-1 belonged to this group.

Carried by the TCR beta cDNA libraries were unique molecular identifiers. Each CDR3 protein is one row after TCRdb ran MiXCR on the PCR reads. The repertoire holds fewer than 600,000 distinct CDR3 sequences, approximately 45% seen once, with 9.5% to 13% in the top ten. The CDR3 runs 13 residues. CDR1 SGHRS and CDR2 YFSETQ come from the germline V gene. V was pared by 0 bases and J by 6 bases, with 10 bases between. Details on this clonotype: What it binds is unknown.

The sequencing sample was made of blood. The source of this sequence is a girl aged 5-17 years with multiple sclerosis. This sequence joins TRBV5-1 and TRBJ2-7; D is uncertain. CDR3 sequence: CASSLAVYAEQYF. CDR3 DNA sequence: TGCGCCAGCAGCTTGGCCGTGTATGCCGAGCAGTACTTC.